The 8 T cell receptor beta chains presented below share a single source sample, sequenced in a study of identical twins. TCRdb processed the 5' RACE reads anew with MiXCR; each CDR3 protein has one entry. This table has 550,000 to 700,000 distinct CDR3 sequences, more than 9% appearing once. This sample also appeared in a second study, on yellow fever vaccine responses in identical twins.

Sequenced input: PBMCs. The receptors derive from a woman aged 18-30 years in good health.

The count of this clonotype is one. This chain connects TRBV15 to TRBJ2-5, with 11 bases identical to TRBD2. Trimming removed 5 bases from V and 5 bases from J; junction bases left unmatched: 7. The CDR3 has 15 amino acids. Germline CDR1 is LNHNV and CDR2 is YYDKDF (reference sequence). This chain's CDR3 is CATSVGTSGLETQYF. The DNA for the CDR3 is TGTGCCACCAGCGTTGGGACTAGCGGCCTCGAGACCCAGTACTTC.

This sequence joins TRBV11-2 and TRBJ2-5, with 9 nucleotides matching TRBD1. CDR1 and CDR2 from the germline V gene are SGHAT and FQNNGV. CDR3 size: 15 residues. The V and J ends lost 5 bases and 4 bases, in that order; junction bases with no gene match: 8. The CDR3 region is CASSRRDRVLETQYF. CDR3 nucleotide sequence: TGTGCCAGCAGCCGCAGGGACAGGGTGTTAGAGACCCAGTACTTC.

This clonotype was seen more than once but under ten times. V is TRBV12-3 or TRBV12-4 and J is TRBJ2-1; no reliable D call. V was clipped by 5 bases and J by 2 bases, with 7 bases between them. The CDR3 sequence is 13 residues long. The CDR3 nucleotides are TGTGCCAGCAGTCCCTCTGCCTACAATGAGCAGTTCTTC. Protein product: CASSPSAYNEQFF.

The gene calls are TRBV20-1 and TRBJ2-1, with 8 bases identical to TRBD1. Per germline, CDR1 DFQATT and CDR2 SNEGSKA (reference sequence). V dropped 6 bases and J dropped 6; count of bases not matched to a gene: 16. The CDR3 loop spans 16 amino acids. DNA for the CDR3: TGCAGTGCCGGCGACCCAGGGGGCAGGGGGCTCAATGAGCAGTTCTTC. Protein: CSAGDPGGRGLNEQFF.

This clonotype was counted between two and nine times. This chain joins TRBV6-2 or TRBV6-3 and TRBJ2-2, with D tentatively TRBD1 or TRBD2 (5 bases each). Trimming removed 11 bases from V and 4 bases from J, with 17 bases in between. In germline, CDR1 is MNHEY, CDR2 SVGEGT. This CDR3 region has 14 residues. The CDR3: CASTWGSFTGELFF. The CDR3 DNA reads TGTGCCTCCACTTGGGGGTCCTTCACCGGGGAGCTGTTTTTT.

This clonotype appeared many times. The genes are TRBV12-3 or TRBV12-4 and TRBJ1-5; possibly TRBD1 for D (5 bases). V lost 6 bases and J 4 bases, leaving 16 bases between the germline ends. The CDR3 consists of 15 residues. CDR3 sequence: CASRQSTGRNQPQHF. Here the CDR3 DNA reads TGTGCCAGCAGGCAATCCACAGGCCGTAATCAGCCCCAGCATTTT.

This clonotype showed up just once. The chain employs TRBV5-1 and TRBJ2-5, with 8 bases matching TRBD2. This CDR3 is 16 amino acids long. The J segment lost 5 bases and the V segment lost 5 bases, leaving 14 bases of the junction unmatched. Germline V lookup: CDR1 SGHRS, CDR2 YFSETQ. The CDR3 region is CASRVTVGGADETQYF. CDR3 coding DNA: TGCGCCAGCAGGGTCACCGTCGGGGGGGCCGACGAGACCCAGTACTTC.

This clonotype was seen repeatedly, ten times or more. The CDR3 is CASSQGYSEQYF. The CDR3 DNA is TGTGCCAGCAGCCAAGGATATAGCGAGCAGTACTTC. V and J are TRBV3-1 and TRBJ2-7; the D is unclear. Looked up from germline, CDR1 is LGHDT and CDR2 is YNNKEL (reference sequence). The germline V and J ends were trimmed by 1 base and 6 bases, with 7 bases remaining between them. The CDR3 length is 12 residues.